The 12 T cell receptor beta chains below all came from one sample that was sequenced in a study of CD8 T cells in ankylosing spondylitis. TCRdb reanalysed the 5' RACE reads using MiXCR and keeps one entry per CDR3 protein. The sample contains some 220,000 distinct CDR3 sequences, roughly 10% of which appear only once. The sequencing input was blood, either unsorted or a sorted T cell fraction (not recorded which). Receptors were obtained from a male donor with ankylosing spondylitis or in good health (not recorded which).

This clonotype was picked up many times. The rearrangement links TRBV6-5 to TRBJ2-7; 7 bases line up with TRBD1. From germline, CDR1 is MNHEY and CDR2 SVGAGI. V trimming: 5 bases; J trimming: 2 bases; junction bases outside the gene matches: 6. This CDR3 contains 14 residues. CDR3 protein: CASSVLQGPYEQYF. The CDR3 DNA reads as TGTGCCAGCAGTGTACTACAGGGGCCCTACGAGCAGTACTTC.

The chain links TRBV30 to TRBJ1-2; no clear D gene. This CDR3 has 12 amino acids. Germline CDR1 and CDR2: GTSNPN and SVGIG (reference sequence). Trimming left V 5 bases short and J 0 bases short, with 7 bases between. DNA for the CDR3: TGTGCCTGGGACACTACTAACTATGGCTACACCTTC. Amino acids: CAWDTTNYGYTF.

The table lists this clonotype with a few counts. The gene calls are TRBV5-1 and TRBJ2-5; TRBD1 matches at 7 bases. The J segment lost 6 bases and the V segment lost 0 bases, leaving 11 bases of the junction unmatched. Germline V gene data show CDR1 as SGHRS and CDR2 as YFSETQ. The CDR3 is 16 residues long. CDR3 nucleotides: TGCGCCAGCAGCTTGGAGGCCCCGACAGGGAAACAGACCCAGTACTTC. Encoded protein: CASSLEAPTGKQTQYF.

This clonotype was recorded many times. The V call is TRBV12-3 or TRBV12-4, the J call TRBJ1-1, with unresolved D. The CDR3 loop spans 13 amino acids. Trimming stripped 3 bases from V and 5 bases from J, with 10 bases between. The CDR3 protein is CASSLEGRTEAFF. The CDR3 bases are TGTGCCAGCAGTTTGGAGGGCCGGACTGAAGCTTTCTTT.

There are a few counts of this clonotype. The chain has TRBV4-2 and TRBJ2-1, with D uncertain. Germline V CDR1 and CDR2: LGHNA, YNFKEQ. The CDR3 totals 17 residues. Trimming shortened V by 0 bases and J by 1 base, and 13 bases separated the two germline ends. The DNA for the CDR3 is TGTGCCAGCAGCCAAGATCTCCGGGCCGTTTCCTACAATGAGCAGTTCTTC. As protein: CASSQDLRAVSYNEQFF.

The sample holds many counts of this clonotype. V and J are TRBV3-1 and TRBJ1-6, with D perhaps matching TRBD1 (5 bases). The CDR3 covers 14 residues. The germline CDR1 and CDR2 sequences are LGHDT and YNNKEL (reference sequence). V was trimmed by 4 bases and J by 10 bases, leaving 14 bases between them. CDR3: CASSLRLGGSPLHF. Written as DNA, the CDR3 is TGTGCCAGCAGCCTAAGGTTGGGGGGATCACCCCTCCACTTT. The full variable domain, its missing parts supplied by reference TRBV3-1 and TRBJ1-6, is DTAVSQTPKYLVTQMGNDKSIKCEQNLGHDTMYWYKQDSKKFLKIMFSYNNKELIINETVPNRFSPKSPDKAHLNLHINSLELGDSAVYFCASSLRLGGSPLHFGNGTRLTVT.

The CDR3 spells CAIRIRLAGADEQFF. In DNA form, the CDR3 reads TGTGCCATCAGGATCCGACTAGCGGGAGCGGATGAGCAGTTCTTC. This chain links TRBV10-3 with TRBJ2-1; 12 bases match TRBD2. This CDR3 comprises 15 residues. The V and J ends lost 6 bases and 8 bases, in that order; junction bases with no gene match: 8. Per the germline V gene, CDR1 is ENHRY and CDR2 is SYGVKD.

This clonotype was seen repeatedly, ten times or more. The J gene is TRBJ1-1, the V gene TRBV21-1; the table's TRBD1 call for D was not verified on the DNA. TRBV21-1 is a pseudogene segment. The CDR3 has 15 amino acids. The CDR3 here is CASSPRQGLNTEAFF. CDR3 coding DNA: TGTGCCAGCAGCCCCCGACAGGGCCTGAACACTGAAGCTTTCTTT.

The chain links TRBV7-9 to TRBJ1-1; D is ambiguous. From germline, CDR1 is SEHNR and CDR2 FQNEAQ (reference sequence). The CDR3 length is 15 residues. V shed 5 bases and J shed 1 base, with 14 bases lying between them. CDR3 region: CASSPTGISNTEAFF. The CDR3 nucleotides read TGTGCCAGCAGCCCCACCGGCATCTCGAACACTGAAGCTTTCTTT.

This clonotype occurred many times. This chain links TRBV4-1 with TRBJ2-1, with 8 bases that match TRBD2. Trimming at V came to 3 bases and at J to 3 bases, leaving 7 bases not matched to a gene. Looked up from germline, CDR1 is MGHRA and CDR2 is YSYEKL. The CDR3 consists of 16 residues. CDR3 amino acids: CASSHRPGLDYNEQFF. CDR3 coding DNA: TGCGCCAGCAGCCATCGTCCGGGACTAGACTACAATGAGCAGTTCTTC.

This clonotype was detected a few times. The chain employs TRBV7-9 and TRBJ2-7; D uncertain. Trimming took 0 bases from V and 2 from J, leaving 8 bases between them. This CDR3 is 14 amino acids long. Germline V gene lookup returns CDR1 SEHNR and CDR2 FQNEAQ (reference sequence). The CDR3 bases are TGTGCCAGCAGCTTAGCGGCGGTTACCTACGAGCAGTACTTC. Residues: CASSLAAVTYEQYF.

This clonotype was counted only a few times. The V call is TRBV7-9, the J call TRBJ1-2, with a possible D match to TRBD1 (6 bases). The length of the CDR3 is 14 residues. CDR1 and CDR2 (germline): SEHNR, FQNEAQ (reference sequence). V gave up 8 bases and J gave up 5 bases, with 18 bases separating them. The CDR3 spells CASRDTGFLYGYTF. The CDR3 coding sequence is TGTGCCAGCCGGGACACCGGCTTCCTGTATGGCTACACCTTC.